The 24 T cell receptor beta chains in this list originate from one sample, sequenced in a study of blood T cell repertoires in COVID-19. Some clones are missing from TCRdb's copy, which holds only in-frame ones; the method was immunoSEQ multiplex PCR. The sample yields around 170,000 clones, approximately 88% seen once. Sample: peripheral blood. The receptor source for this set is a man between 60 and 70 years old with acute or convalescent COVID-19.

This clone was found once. CDR3 sequence: CASSLTGTSNTDTQYF. CDR3 DNA sequence: TGCGCCAGCAGCTTAACCGGGACTAGCAACACAGATACGCAGTATTTT. The V gene is TRBV5-1, the J gene TRBJ2-3; the match to TRBD2 covers 9 bases. This CDR3 comprises 16 residues. The V segment lost 2 bases and the J segment 2 bases; nucleotides outside the gene matches: 6. Germline V gene lookup returns CDR1 SGHRS and CDR2 YFSETQ.

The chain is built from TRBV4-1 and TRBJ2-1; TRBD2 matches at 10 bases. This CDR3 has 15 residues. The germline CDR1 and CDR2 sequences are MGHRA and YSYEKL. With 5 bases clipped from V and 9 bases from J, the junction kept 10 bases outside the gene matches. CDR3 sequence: CASSLVAGGGVEQFF. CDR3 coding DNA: TGCGCCAGCAGCTTGGTAGCGGGGGGAGGGGTTGAGCAGTTCTTC.

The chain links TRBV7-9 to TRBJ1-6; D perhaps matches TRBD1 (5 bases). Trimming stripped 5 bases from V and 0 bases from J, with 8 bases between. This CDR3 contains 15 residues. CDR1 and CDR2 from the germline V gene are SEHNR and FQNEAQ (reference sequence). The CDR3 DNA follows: TGTGCCAGCAGCCAAGACAGCTCCTATAATTCACCCCTCCACTTT. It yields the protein CASSQDSSYNSPLHF.

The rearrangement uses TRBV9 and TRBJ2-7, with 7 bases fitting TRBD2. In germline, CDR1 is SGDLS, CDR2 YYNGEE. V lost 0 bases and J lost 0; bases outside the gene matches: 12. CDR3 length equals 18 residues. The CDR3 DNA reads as TGTGCCAGCAGCGTAGGCGGCGTGGGAGGGGCGCACTCCTACGAGCAGTACTTC. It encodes CASSVGGVGGAHSYEQYF.

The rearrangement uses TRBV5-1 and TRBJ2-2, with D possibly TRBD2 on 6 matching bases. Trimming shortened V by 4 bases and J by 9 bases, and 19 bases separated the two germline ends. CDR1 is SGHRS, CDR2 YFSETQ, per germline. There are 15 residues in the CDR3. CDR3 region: CASSPEGRTARELFF. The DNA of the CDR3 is TGCGCCAGCAGCCCCGAAGGGAGGACCGCTCGGGAGCTGTTTTTT.

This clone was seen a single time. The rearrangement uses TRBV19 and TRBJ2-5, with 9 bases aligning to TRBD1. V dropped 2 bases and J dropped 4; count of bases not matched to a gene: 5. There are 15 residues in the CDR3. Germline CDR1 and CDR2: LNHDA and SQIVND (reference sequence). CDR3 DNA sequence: TGTGCCAGTAGTATATCGGGACAGGGTCGAGAGACCCAGTACTTC. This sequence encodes CASSISGQGRETQYF.

CDR3 DNA: TGTGCCAGCAGCCCCGACAGGGGAGTTATGAACACTGAAGCTTTCTTT. Residues: CASSPDRGVMNTEAFF. The chain links TRBV4-2 to TRBJ1-1, with 8 bases fitting TRBD1. Trimming cost V 4 bases and J 0 bases; bases outside gene matches: 7. This CDR3 is built from 16 residues. The germline V gene has CDR1 LGHNA and CDR2 YNFKEQ.

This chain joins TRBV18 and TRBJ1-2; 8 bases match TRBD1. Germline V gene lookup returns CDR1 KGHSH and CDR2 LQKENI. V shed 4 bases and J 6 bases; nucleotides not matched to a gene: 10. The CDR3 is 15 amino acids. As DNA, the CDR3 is TGTGCCAGCTCACGGTCGTCGGGACAGGAGAATGGCTACACCTTC. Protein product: CASSRSSGQENGYTF.

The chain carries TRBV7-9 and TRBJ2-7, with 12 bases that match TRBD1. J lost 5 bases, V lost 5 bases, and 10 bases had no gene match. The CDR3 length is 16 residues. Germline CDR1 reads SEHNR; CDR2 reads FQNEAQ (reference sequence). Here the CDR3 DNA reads TGTGCCAGCAGCCTAAAAGCCGGGACAGGGGGCCACGAGCAGTACTTC. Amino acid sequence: CASSLKAGTGGHEQYF.

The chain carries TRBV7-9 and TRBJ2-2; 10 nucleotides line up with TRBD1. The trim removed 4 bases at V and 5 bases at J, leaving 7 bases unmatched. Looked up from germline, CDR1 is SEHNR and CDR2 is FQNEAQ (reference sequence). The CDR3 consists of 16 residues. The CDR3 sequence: CASSSRTGGFTGELFF. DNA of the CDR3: TGTGCCAGCAGCTCACGGACAGGGGGTTTTACCGGGGAGCTGTTTTTT.

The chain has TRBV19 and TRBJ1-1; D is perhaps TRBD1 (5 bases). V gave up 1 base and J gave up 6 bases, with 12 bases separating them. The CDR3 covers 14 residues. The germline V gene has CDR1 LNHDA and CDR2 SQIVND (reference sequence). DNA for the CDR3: TGTGCCAGTAGTATAGGACAGTGGGGCGCTGAAGCTTTCTTT. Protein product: CASSIGQWGAEAFF.

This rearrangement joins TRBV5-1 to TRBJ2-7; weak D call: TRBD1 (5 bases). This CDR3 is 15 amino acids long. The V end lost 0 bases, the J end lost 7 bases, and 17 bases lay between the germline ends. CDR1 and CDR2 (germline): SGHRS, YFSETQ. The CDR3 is CASSLETRASYEQYF. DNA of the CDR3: TGCGCCAGCAGCTTGGAGACCAGGGCATCTTATGAGCAGTACTTC.

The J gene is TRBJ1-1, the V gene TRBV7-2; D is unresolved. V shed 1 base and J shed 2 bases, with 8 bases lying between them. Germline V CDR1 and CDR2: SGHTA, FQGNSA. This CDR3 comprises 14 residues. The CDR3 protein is CASSLGGGNTEAFF. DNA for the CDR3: TGTGCCAGCAGCTTAGGGGGAGGAAACACTGAAGCTTTCTTT.

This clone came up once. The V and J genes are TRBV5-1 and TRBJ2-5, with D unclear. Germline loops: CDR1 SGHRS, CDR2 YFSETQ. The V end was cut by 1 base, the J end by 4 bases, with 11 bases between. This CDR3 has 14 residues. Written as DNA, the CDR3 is TGCGCCAGCAGCTTGTCCACTGGTGCAGAGACCCAGTACTTC. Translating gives CASSLSTGAETQYF. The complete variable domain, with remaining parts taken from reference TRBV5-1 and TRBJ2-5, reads KAGVTQTPRYLIKTRGQQVTLSCSPISGHRSVSWYQQTPGQGLQFLFEYFSETQRNKGNFPGRFSGRQFSNSRSEMNVSTLELGDSALYLCASSLSTGAETQYFGPGTRLLVL.

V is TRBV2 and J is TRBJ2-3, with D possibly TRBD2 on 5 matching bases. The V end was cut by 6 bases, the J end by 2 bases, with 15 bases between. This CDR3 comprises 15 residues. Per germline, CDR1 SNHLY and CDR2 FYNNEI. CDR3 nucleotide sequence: TGTGCCAGCAGATTAGTAGCGACTTACACAGATACGCAGTATTTT. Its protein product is CASRLVATYTDTQYF.

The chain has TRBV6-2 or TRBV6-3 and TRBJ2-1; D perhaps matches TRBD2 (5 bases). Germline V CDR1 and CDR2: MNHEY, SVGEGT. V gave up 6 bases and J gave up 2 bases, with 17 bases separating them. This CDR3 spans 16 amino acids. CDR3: CASSRRRGSTYNEQFF. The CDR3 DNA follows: TGTGCCAGCAGCAGGAGGAGAGGATCGACCTACAATGAGCAGTTCTTC.

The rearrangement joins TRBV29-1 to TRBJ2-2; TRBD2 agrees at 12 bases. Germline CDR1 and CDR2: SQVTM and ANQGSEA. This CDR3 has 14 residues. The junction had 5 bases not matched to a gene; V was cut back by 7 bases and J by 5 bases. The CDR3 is CSASGGARTGELFF. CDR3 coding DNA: TGCAGCGCTAGCGGGGGGGCGCGTACCGGGGAGCTGTTTTTT.

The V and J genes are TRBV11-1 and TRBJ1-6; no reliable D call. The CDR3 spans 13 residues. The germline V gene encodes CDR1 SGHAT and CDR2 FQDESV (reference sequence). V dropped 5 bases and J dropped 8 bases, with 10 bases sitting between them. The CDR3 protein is CASSLEADSPLHF. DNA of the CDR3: TGTGCCAGCAGCCTGGAGGCTGATTCACCCCTCCACTTT.

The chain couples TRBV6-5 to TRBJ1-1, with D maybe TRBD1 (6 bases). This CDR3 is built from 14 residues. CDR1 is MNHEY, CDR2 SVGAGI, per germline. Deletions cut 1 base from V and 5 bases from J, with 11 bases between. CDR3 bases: TGTGCCAGCAGTTACTATGCAGGGGATACTGAAGCTTTCTTT. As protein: CASSYYAGDTEAFF.

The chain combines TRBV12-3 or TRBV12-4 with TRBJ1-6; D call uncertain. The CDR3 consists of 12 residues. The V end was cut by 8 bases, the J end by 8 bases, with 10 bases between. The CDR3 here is CASLESDSPLHF. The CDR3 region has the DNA TGTGCCAGCCTCGAGTCTGATTCACCCCTCCACTTT.

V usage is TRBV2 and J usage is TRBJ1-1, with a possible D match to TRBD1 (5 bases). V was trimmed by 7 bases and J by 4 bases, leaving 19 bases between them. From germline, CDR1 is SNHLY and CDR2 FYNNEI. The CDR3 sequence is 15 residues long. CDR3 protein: CASIGRSGGVTEAFF. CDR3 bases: TGTGCCAGCATTGGAAGGTCGGGGGGGGTCACTGAAGCTTTCTTT.

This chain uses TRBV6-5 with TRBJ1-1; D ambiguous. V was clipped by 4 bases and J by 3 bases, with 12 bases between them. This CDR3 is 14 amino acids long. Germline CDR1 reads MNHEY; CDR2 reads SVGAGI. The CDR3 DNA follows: TGTGCCAGCAGTTTGCGAGGTATAGACACTGAAGCTTTCTTT. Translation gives CASSLRGIDTEAFF.

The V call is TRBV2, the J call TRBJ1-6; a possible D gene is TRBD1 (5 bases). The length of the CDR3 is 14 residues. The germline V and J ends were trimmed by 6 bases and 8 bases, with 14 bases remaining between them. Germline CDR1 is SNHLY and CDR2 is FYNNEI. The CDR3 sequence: CASSSGVVDSPLHF. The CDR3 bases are TGTGCCAGCAGCTCGGGGGTTGTTGATTCACCCCTCCACTTT.

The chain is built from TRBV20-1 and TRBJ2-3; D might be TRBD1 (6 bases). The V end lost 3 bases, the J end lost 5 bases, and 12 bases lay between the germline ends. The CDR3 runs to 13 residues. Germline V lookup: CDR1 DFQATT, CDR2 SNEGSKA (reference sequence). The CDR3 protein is CSASSQGRDTQYF. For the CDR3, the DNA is TGCAGTGCTAGTTCACAGGGAAGAGATACGCAGTATTTT.